This paragraph covers one T cell receptor (beta chain) sequence. As yet, its antigen is unknown. Trimming took off 4 bases at V and 4 bases at J, with 11 bases between the two ends. The CDR3 contains 13 residues. The germline V gene has CDR1 SGHNT and CDR2 YYREEE (reference sequence). Exclusion applied to patients with autoimmune disease history or systemic immunosuppression. The sample is drawn from a study of OX40 agonist ivuxolimab in advanced cancers. Across the study: While on treatment, patients had intravenous ivuxolimab at 0.01 to 10 mg/kg every 2 weeks. The study, taken as a whole, reports: Relative to CD4+, CD8+ T cells held more expanded clones on average. Circulating CD4+ and CD8+ T cells showed clonal expansion by week 6 at 0.1 to 3.0 mg/kg.

Profiled with immunoSEQ multiplex PCR; TCRdb holds only in-frame clones, not every one. The sample records approximately 100,000 clones, approximately 90% being singletons. This clonotype was sampled from an adult with an advanced solid tumor such as melanoma, head and neck, liver or kidney cancer. Sequences were derived from CD4+ or CD8+ T cells sorted from blood, sampled in a trial of the OX40 agonist ivuxolimab. The chain recombines TRBV5-4 with TRBJ1-1; D might be TRBD1 (5 bases). In DNA, the CDR3 is TGTGCCAGCAGCCTTACGGGGGGCACTGAAGCTTTCTTT. It codes for CASSLTGGTEAFF.